The 30 T cell receptor beta chains given below trace back to one sample, sequenced in a study of identical twins. TCRdb ran MiXCR on the 5' RACE reads and lists one entry per CDR3 protein. The repertoire holds fewer than 650,000 distinct CDR3 sequences, with more than 9% as singletons. These data were also reused for a study on yellow fever vaccine responses in identical twins.

Sequenced sample: PBMCs. The origin of the receptors is a woman younger than 30 in good health.

The V and J genes are TRBV28 and TRBJ2-3; 8 bases fit TRBD1. The CDR3 covers 13 residues. The trim removed 7 bases at V and 2 bases at J, leaving 2 bases unmatched. The V gene's germline CDR1 is MDHEN and CDR2 SYDVKM. The CDR3 sequence: CASKTGDTDTQYF. The DNA for the CDR3 is TGTGCCAGCAAGACAGGGGACACAGATACGCAGTATTTT.

In its sample, this clonotype was seen a few times. This rearrangement joins TRBV7-2 to TRBJ2-3; weak D call: TRBD2 (6 bases). With 1 base removed from V and 10 bases from J, the gap between germline ends came to 15 bases. The CDR3 has 14 amino acids. Germline CDR1 and CDR2: SGHTA and FQGNSA. CDR3 nucleotide sequence: TGTGCCAGCAGCTTAGGAATCTCCGGGAGTCCGCAGTATTTT. Its protein is CASSLGISGSPQYF.

The table lists this clonotype with a few counts. The chain carries TRBV30 and TRBJ2-2; weak D call: TRBD2 (6 bases). There are 14 residues in the CDR3. With 4 bases removed from V and 6 bases from J, the gap between germline ends came to 15 bases. Per germline, CDR1 GTSNPN and CDR2 SVGIG (reference sequence). The CDR3 DNA follows: TGTGCCTGGAACTTCCGGGCGGGGCCCGGGGAGCTGTTTTTT. Translated, it gives CAWNFRAGPGELFF.

V gene TRBV20-1 combines with J gene TRBJ2-4, with D perhaps TRBD2 (5 bases). CDR1 and CDR2 (germline): DFQATT, SNEGSKA (reference sequence). The V end lost 0 bases, the J end lost 0 bases, and 9 bases lay between the germline ends. The CDR3 spans 15 residues. The CDR3 spells CSARDRGKAKNIQYF. The CDR3 DNA sequence: TGCAGTGCTAGAGATCGGGGAAAAGCCAAAAACATTCAGTACTTC.

This chain joins TRBV24-1 and TRBJ2-7; 9 bases are a match to TRBD1. CDR1 is KGHDR and CDR2 is SFDVKD in the germline V gene. V shed 9 bases, J shed 2 bases, and the junction held 7 bases outside the gene matches. The CDR3 sequence is 14 residues long. The CDR3, as DNA: TGTGCCACCGGGACAGGGAACTCACCCTACGAGCAGTACTTC. Protein: CATGTGNSPYEQYF.

The gene calls are TRBV20-1 and TRBJ2-7; D is unclear. Deletions cut 1 base from V and 4 bases from J, with 11 bases between. The CDR3 consists of 13 residues. Looked up from germline, CDR1 is DFQATT and CDR2 is SNEGSKA (reference sequence). The CDR3 is CSARAAAAYEQYF. The CDR3 bases are TGCAGTGCTAGAGCGGCGGCCGCGTACGAGCAGTACTTC.

The chain employs TRBV20-1 and TRBJ2-7; no definite D call. The V end was cut by 0 bases, the J end by 9 bases, with 18 bases between. The germline CDR1 and CDR2 sequences are DFQATT and SNEGSKA (reference sequence). The CDR3 extends over 14 amino acids. In nucleotides, the CDR3 is TGCAGTGCTAGAGATACCACCGTCGCTGTGGTGCAGTACTTC. Its protein is CSARDTTVAVVQYF.

This sequence joins TRBV6-5 and TRBJ2-7; tentatively, D is TRBD1 (6 bases). CDR1 and CDR2 (germline): MNHEY, SVGAGI. The CDR3 runs 14 residues. Trimming took off 2 bases at V and 2 bases at J, with 10 bases between the two ends. Written as DNA, the CDR3 is TGTGCCAGCAGTTACCTCGGACAGACCTACGAGCAGTACTTC. It translates to CASSYLGQTYEQYF.

This clonotype came up many times. The J gene is TRBJ2-7, the V gene TRBV24-1, with TRBD2 as a possible D gene (5 bases). V was clipped by 4 bases and J by 6 bases, with 9 bases between them. The CDR3 runs 12 residues. Germline CDR1 KGHDR, CDR2 SFDVKD. The CDR3 DNA reads as TGTGCCACCAGTGACCTGGACTTCGAGCAGTACTTC. Its translation is CATSDLDFEQYF.

This clonotype turned up a few times. This sequence joins TRBV5-6 and TRBJ1-1, with a weak D call TRBD1 (6 bases). The CDR3 has 16 residues. CDR1 and CDR2 from the germline V gene are SGHDT and YYEEEE. V shed 0 bases and J shed 4 bases, with 16 bases lying between them. The CDR3 here is CASSLARGAAATEAFF. DNA for the CDR3: TGTGCCAGCAGCTTGGCCCGGGGGGCCGCGGCCACTGAAGCTTTCTTT.

CDR3 residues: CSTSRTSGRVETQYF. The CDR3 DNA reads as TGCAGCACCTCGCGGACTAGCGGGAGAGTAGAGACCCAGTACTTC. The V call is TRBV29-1, the J call TRBJ2-5, with 13 bases aligning to TRBD2. Losses at the gene ends were 8 bases for V and 4 bases for J; bases not matched to a gene: 10. The germline gives CDR1 SQVTM, CDR2 ANQGSEA. This CDR3 is 15 amino acids long. Drawing the rest from reference TRBV29-1 and TRBJ2-5, the complete variable domain is SAVISQKPSRDICQRGTSLTIQCQVDSQVTMMFWYRQQPGQSLTLIATANQGSEATYESGFVIDKFPISRPNLTFSTLTVSNMSPEDSSIYLCSTSRTSGRVETQYFGPGTRLLVL.

This clonotype was counted a few times. This chain connects TRBV14 to TRBJ2-5, with D maybe TRBD2 (5 bases). The V gene's germline CDR1 is SGHDN and CDR2 FVKESK. The CDR3 sequence is 15 residues long. The V gene lost 1 base and the J gene lost 7 bases, with 16 bases spanning the gap. CDR3 in amino acids: CASSQVAGSAGTQYF. In DNA, the CDR3 is TGTGCCAGCAGCCAAGTTGCGGGCTCCGCGGGGACCCAGTACTTC.

This clonotype was counted a few times. The V call is TRBV28, the J call TRBJ2-5; no clear D. Germline loops: CDR1 MDHEN, CDR2 SYDVKM. The CDR3 is made up of 14 amino acids. The V end lost 2 bases, the J end lost 4 bases, and 11 bases lay between the germline ends. This chain's CDR3 is CASSLGSGPETQYF. The CDR3 nucleotides are TGTGCCAGCAGTTTAGGGTCCGGCCCAGAGACCCAGTACTTC.

This clonotype appeared many times. This rearrangement joins TRBV10-3 to TRBJ2-1; 11 bases fit TRBD2. CDR3 length: 14 amino acids. V lost 9 bases to trimming and J lost 8 bases; unmatched junction nucleotides: 9. The germline gives CDR1 ENHRY, CDR2 SYGVKD. CDR3 sequence reads: CAIRASGGLYEQFF. CDR3 sequence (DNA): TGTGCCATTCGGGCTAGCGGGGGGCTCTATGAGCAGTTCTTC.

A few counts support this clonotype. The rearrangement links TRBV5-5 to TRBJ2-7; 10 bases match TRBD1. Germline V CDR1 and CDR2: SGHKS, YYEKEE (reference sequence). V was pared by 4 bases and J by 3 bases, with 7 bases of the junction left unmatched. The CDR3 is 15 residues long. The CDR3 nucleotides are TGTGCCAGCAGCGCCGTCGGGGACAGGGGCTACGAGCAGTACTTC. It is translated as CASSAVGDRGYEQYF. The full variable domain, completed using reference TRBV5-5 and TRBJ2-7, is DAGVTQSPTHLIKTRGQQVTLRCSPISGHKSVSWYQQVLGQGPQFIFQYYEKEERGRGNFPDRFSARQFPNYSSELNVNALLLGDSALYLCASSAVGDRGYEQYFGPGTRLTVT.

This chain uses TRBV7-9 with TRBJ2-7; D is unresolved. Between the trimmed V and J ends, which lost 11 bases and 6 bases, there was a span of 14 bases. Germline V lookup: CDR1 SEHNR, CDR2 FQNEAQ (reference sequence). The CDR3 is 11 residues long. The CDR3 nucleotides read TGTGCCTCCGTAGATGGGATCGAGCAGTACTTC. As protein: CASVDGIEQYF.

This clonotype has more than one count but fewer than ten. This chain links TRBV20-1 with TRBJ2-1, with 8 positions matching TRBD2. This CDR3 region has 13 residues. The germline CDR1 and CDR2 sequences are DFQATT and SNEGSKA (reference sequence). After removal of 5 bases from V and 8 bases from J, the junction contained 8 bases not matched to a gene. The chain's CDR3 is CSASGGASYEQFF. CDR3 bases: TGCAGTGCTTCCGGGGGGGCGAGTTATGAGCAGTTCTTC.

The V call is TRBV18, the J call TRBJ2-1; TRBD2 might be the D (5 bases). V shed 4 bases and J shed 10 bases, with 11 bases lying between them. Germline CDR1 reads KGHSH; CDR2 reads LQKENI. The CDR3 loop spans 12 amino acids. This CDR3 is CASSLTTGEQFF. CDR3 nucleotides: TGTGCCAGCTCACTGACGACGGGAGAGCAGTTCTTC.

The chain uses TRBV10-3 and TRBJ2-1; TRBD2 is a possible D gene (6 bases). From germline, CDR1 is ENHRY and CDR2 SYGVKD. This CDR3 has 13 amino acids. The V end lost 6 bases, the J end lost 3 bases, and 9 bases lay between the germline ends. CDR3 DNA sequence: TGTGCCATCAGGGGGGGAAACTACAATGAGCAGTTCTTC. It translates to CAIRGGNYNEQFF.

This clonotype was detected only a few times. The chain is built from TRBV7-8 and TRBJ1-5; TRBD1 matches 7 bases. CDR3 length: 17 residues. Trimming at V came to 1 base and at J to 6 bases, leaving 12 bases not matched to a gene. Germline values: CDR1 SGHVS, CDR2 FQNEAQ. Here the CDR3 DNA reads TGTGCCAGCAGCTTAGTTTCAGGGGGACCTTTGGGTCAGCCCCAGCATTTT. Its protein is CASSLVSGGPLGQPQHF.

A few counts support this clonotype. The chain recombines TRBV28 with TRBJ2-7; 11 bases match TRBD2. This CDR3 has 15 residues. Germline values: CDR1 MDHEN, CDR2 SYDVKM. The V segment lost 5 bases and the J segment 4 bases; nucleotides outside the gene matches: 7. CDR3 sequence reads: CASSPSLAGVYEQYF. Here the CDR3 DNA reads TGTGCCAGCAGTCCTTCACTAGCGGGAGTTTACGAGCAGTACTTC.

This clonotype was detected only a few times. The gene calls are TRBV5-1 and TRBJ2-5; 8 bases are a match to TRBD2. V lost 4 bases to trimming and J lost 3 bases; unmatched junction nucleotides: 5. CDR3 length equals 14 residues. Per the germline V gene, CDR1 is SGHRS and CDR2 is YFSETQ. The CDR3 coding sequence is TGCGCCAGCAGCCCGAGCGGGGGAAAAGAGACCCAGTACTTC. This translates into CASSPSGGKETQYF.

This chain connects TRBV5-1 to TRBJ2-3; 9 nucleotides line up with TRBD2. With 1 base clipped from V and 4 bases from J, the junction kept 7 bases outside the gene matches. The CDR3 is 16 residues long. CDR1 and CDR2 from the germline V gene are SGHRS and YFSETQ. The CDR3 sequence is CASSLMRGGFSDTQYF. Here the CDR3 DNA reads TGCGCCAGCAGCTTGATGCGGGGGGGCTTTTCAGATACGCAGTATTTT.

In its sample, this clonotype was seen a few times. V and J are TRBV2 and TRBJ2-7; 8 bases align to TRBD1. This CDR3 comprises 16 residues. Germline V gene lookup returns CDR1 SNHLY and CDR2 FYNNEI. J was trimmed by 5 bases and V by 3 bases; bases with no gene match: 12. CDR3 amino acids: CASSDSPDRVANEQYF. In nucleotides, the CDR3 is TGTGCCAGCAGTGATTCACCGGACAGGGTCGCCAACGAGCAGTACTTC.

In its sample, this clonotype was seen many times. This sequence joins TRBV12-3 or TRBV12-4 and TRBJ2-1; 8 bases are shared with TRBD1. The CDR3 runs 14 residues. V trimming: 5 bases; J trimming: 9 bases; junction bases outside the gene matches: 9. The CDR3 here is CASSPRDRSGEQFF. Here the CDR3 DNA reads TGTGCCAGCAGTCCCAGGGACAGGTCCGGTGAGCAGTTCTTC.

The table lists this clonotype with many counts. The genes are TRBV12-3 or TRBV12-4 and TRBJ2-3, with 7 nucleotides matching TRBD2. J was trimmed by 10 bases and V by 7 bases; bases with no gene match: 20. The CDR3 loop spans 16 amino acids. DNA of the CDR3: TGTGCCAGCACCTTCGACCCAGGGCTAGCGGAGGGATCGCAGTATTTT. Protein: CASTFDPGLAEGSQYF.

This CDR3 reads CASSPGTSGGSRDTQYF. CDR3 sequence (DNA): TGCGCCAGCAGCCCCGGGACTAGCGGGGGGTCACGAGATACGCAGTATTTT. The chain links TRBV5-1 to TRBJ2-3, with TRBD2 identical over 15 bases. The CDR3 runs to 17 residues. In germline, CDR1 is SGHRS, CDR2 YFSETQ. Trimming took 4 bases from V and 5 from J; bases not matched to a gene: 8.

V is TRBV20-1 and J is TRBJ2-3; 11 bases fit TRBD2. Trimming cost V 2 bases and J 4 bases; bases outside gene matches: 2. CDR1 is DFQATT, CDR2 SNEGSKA, per germline (reference sequence). The CDR3 extends over 14 amino acids. DNA for the CDR3: TGCAGTGCTAGATTTAGCGGGAGGGCAGATACGCAGTATTTT. Translated, it gives CSARFSGRADTQYF.

This clonotype was found a few times. The V gene is TRBV29-1, the J gene TRBJ2-3, with D hard to call. This CDR3 region has 13 residues. The germline V gene has CDR1 SQVTM and CDR2 ANQGSEA. V dropped 2 bases and J dropped 4 bases, with 10 bases sitting between them. CDR3 protein: CSVESLSPDTQYF. The CDR3 region has the DNA TGCAGCGTTGAAAGTCTTAGTCCAGATACGCAGTATTTT.

This clonotype was seen at least ten times. The rearrangement joins TRBV7-9 to TRBJ2-7; 10 nucleotides align to TRBD1. CDR1 is SEHNR, CDR2 FQNEAQ, per germline (reference sequence). Trimming removed 2 bases from V and 2 bases from J; junction bases left unmatched: 3. There are 15 residues in the CDR3. The CDR3 protein is CASSLRGTGAYEQYF. CDR3 bases: TGTGCCAGCAGCTTAAGGGGGACAGGGGCCTACGAGCAGTACTTC.